The sequence of this T cell receptor (beta chain) was determined in a study of cytomegalovirus exposure and HLA in healthy donors. Comments on this clone: What it binds is not known.

Points from the study as a whole: Rare TCR sequences predominated, though certain public TCRs were found in many donors.

The CDR3 loop spans 16 amino acids. Germline CDR1 is SGHRS and CDR2 is YFSETQ. Losses at the gene ends were 4 bases for V and 4 bases for J; bases not matched to a gene: 10. The data were produced by immunoSEQ multiplex PCR, yet TCRdb's version contains in-frame clones alone and is incomplete. The sample has about 70,000 clones, approximately 95% seen once. The chain has TRBV5-1 and TRBJ2-1; 8 bases are a match to TRBD2. The specimen was PBMCs. This sequence originates from a man younger than 35 in good health and CMV-seropositive. DNA of the CDR3: TGCGCCAGCAGCCCCGCCCCTAGCGGGCTTTACAATGAGCAGTTCTTC. Its protein product is CASSPAPSGLYNEQFF.